These 31 T cell receptor beta chains share one sample of origin, sequenced in a study of regulatory T cells in long-lasting Graves disease. Documented time point: newly diagnosed GD, antithyroid drugs for less than 3 months. Extracted PBMC RNA gave rise to the TCR library. CDR3 regions were amplified by Arm-PCR using iRepertoire HTBI primers to build TCR beta libraries. TCRdb called the multiplex PCR reads again in MiXCR, with one record for every CDR3 protein. The table includes just over 600,000 distinct CDR3 sequences, roughly 16% detected once. The same sample was also studied in work on T cells in Graves' hyperthyroidism and ophthalmopathy.

The sequenced sample was peripheral blood mononuclear cells (PBMCs), obtained at new diagnosis, from a patient treated with antithyroid drugs. These receptors were collected from a woman in her 30s with Graves disease.

This clonotype appeared many times. The V call is TRBV27, the J call TRBJ2-1, with D possibly TRBD2 on 6 matching bases. V lost 3 bases and J lost 8, with 14 bases in between. The germline V gene encodes CDR1 MNHEY and CDR2 SMNVEV (reference sequence). This CDR3 has 14 residues. CDR3 sequence: CASSFLTSSHEQFF. The CDR3 DNA reads as TGTGCCAGCAGTTTCCTGACTAGTTCTCATGAGCAGTTCTTC.

This clonotype has at least ten counts. This chain links TRBV28 with TRBJ2-3, with TRBD2 identical over 11 bases. Germline V gene lookup returns CDR1 MDHEN and CDR2 SYDVKM. With 3 bases clipped from V and 6 bases from J, the junction kept 11 bases outside the gene matches. The CDR3 sequence is 17 residues long. DNA of the CDR3: TGTGCCAGCAGTTTTAAGTATAGCGGGAGGGTCAAGGATACGCAGTATTTT. Its translation: CASSFKYSGRVKDTQYF.

This clonotype was counted ten times or more. The rearrangement joins TRBV28 to TRBJ2-7; D is unresolved. The CDR3 sequence is 12 residues long. V was trimmed by 8 bases and J by 2 bases, leaving 10 bases between them. Germline CDR1 reads MDHEN; CDR2 reads SYDVKM. Here the CDR3 DNA reads TGTGCCAGCGGCTTCCATACCTACGAGCAGTACTTC. Translation: CASGFHTYEQYF.

The chain couples TRBV7-3 to TRBJ1-2, with 11 bases identical to TRBD1. The CDR3 runs 15 residues. Germline-derived CDR1 and CDR2 are SGHTA and FQGTGA. The ends lost 8 bases at V and 6 bases at J; junction bases unmatched: 11. This chain's CDR3 is CASGSGQGASDGYTF. Written as DNA, the CDR3 is TGTGCCAGCGGCTCCGGACAGGGGGCGTCAGATGGCTACACCTTC.

This clonotype was counted only a few times. The chain uses TRBV7-9 and TRBJ2-4, with 8 bases that match TRBD1. V gave up 3 bases and J gave up 0 bases; unmatched junction bases: 13. CDR1 and CDR2 (germline): SEHNR, FQNEAQ (reference sequence). This CDR3 comprises 19 residues. The CDR3 protein is CASSLAGGAGLLAKNIQYF. CDR3 sequence (DNA): TGTGCCAGCAGCTTGGCAGGGGGCGCCGGTCTCTTAGCCAAAAACATTCAGTACTTC.

This clonotype was seen repeatedly, ten times or more. The chain links TRBV20-1 to TRBJ2-7; the D gene is possibly TRBD1 (5 bases). The V end was cut by 5 bases, the J end by 0 bases, with 5 bases between. The germline gives CDR1 DFQATT, CDR2 SNEGSKA (reference sequence). The CDR3 loop spans 11 amino acids. The CDR3 nucleotides read TGCAGTGCTGACAGCTCCTACGAGCAGTACTTC. Its protein is CSADSSYEQYF.

This chain uses TRBV3-1 with TRBJ2-2, with TRBD2 identical over 11 bases. The length of the CDR3 is 17 residues. The V gene end was trimmed by 7 bases and the J gene end by 1 base; junction bases not matched to a gene: 8. CDR1 LGHDT and CDR2 YNNKEL come from the germline V gene (reference sequence). The CDR3 here is CASKPGLAEVNTGELFF. The CDR3, as DNA: TGTGCCAGCAAACCGGGACTAGCGGAGGTGAACACCGGGGAGCTGTTTTTT.

The chain uses TRBV20-1 and TRBJ2-2; 9 nucleotides line up with TRBD1. V was pared by 4 bases and J by 1 base, with 10 bases of the junction left unmatched. This CDR3 contains 17 residues. In germline, CDR1 is DFQATT, CDR2 SNEGSKA (reference sequence). CDR3 in amino acids: CSAKPSLGQGNTGELFF. CDR3 in DNA: TGCAGTGCTAAACCATCCCTGGGACAGGGGAACACCGGGGAGCTGTTTTTT.

This clonotype showed up just a few times. The V and J genes are TRBV7-9 and TRBJ2-3; no definite D call. CDR3 length: 17 residues. Trimming shortened V by 2 bases and J by 0 bases, and 15 bases separated the two germline ends. Germline CDR1 reads SEHNR; CDR2 reads FQNEAQ (reference sequence). This chain's CDR3 is CASSLFLSGLSTDTQYF. Written as DNA, the CDR3 is TGTGCCAGCAGCTTATTCCTCAGTGGGTTGAGCACAGATACGCAGTATTTT.

This rearrangement joins TRBV14 to TRBJ2-2; 9 nucleotides align to TRBD2. The CDR3 runs 14 residues. The ends lost 7 bases at V and 2 bases at J; junction bases unmatched: 2. Germline CDR1 and CDR2: SGHDN and FVKESK. DNA for the CDR3: TGTGCCAGCACTAGCGGGGTTAACACCGGGGAGCTGTTTTTT. The encoded protein is CASTSGVNTGELFF. Looking up the rest from reference TRBV14 and TRBJ2-2 gives the full variable domain: EAGVTQFPSHSVIEKGQTVTLRCDPISGHDNLYWYRRVMGKEIKFLLHFVKESKQDESGMPNNRFLAERTGGTYSTLKVQPAELEDSGVYFCASTSGVNTGELFFGEGSRLTVL.

The gene calls are TRBV24-1 and TRBJ1-6, with TRBD1 matching 7 bases. Looked up from germline, CDR1 is KGHDR and CDR2 is SFDVKD. The V gene end was trimmed by 4 bases and the J gene end by 7 bases; junction bases not matched to a gene: 3. The CDR3 runs to 14 residues. The DNA of the CDR3 is TGTGCCACCAGTGAACAGGGGCCCAATTCACCCCTCCACTTT. Translated: CATSEQGPNSPLHF.

This clonotype was recorded a few times. One end of the junction does not line up with germline, which may come from a read error. The chain has TRBV29-1 and TRBJ2-1; possible D gene TRBD1, 5 bases. Germline CDR1 SQVTM, CDR2 ANQGSEA. The CDR3 length is 14 residues. The CDR3 DNA is TGCAGCGTTGATAGGGGCAGCTCCTACAATGAACAGTTCTTC. Protein: CSVDRGSSYNEQFF.

The V gene is TRBV5-1, the J gene TRBJ2-3, with D possibly being TRBD2 (6 bases). The CDR3 consists of 15 residues. In germline, CDR1 is SGHRS, CDR2 YFSETQ. The germline V and J ends were trimmed by 4 bases and 0 bases, with 12 bases remaining between them. The CDR3 bases are TGCGCCAGCAGCGGCTGGACTACCAGCACAGATACGCAGTATTTT. Its translation: CASSGWTTSTDTQYF. The variable domain in full, completed from reference TRBV5-1 and TRBJ2-3, reads KAGVTQTPRYLIKTRGQQVTLSCSPISGHRSVSWYQQTPGQGLQFLFEYFSETQRNKGNFPGRFSGRQFSNSRSEMNVSTLELGDSALYLCASSGWTTSTDTQYFGPGTRLTVL.

Many counts were recorded for this clonotype. The V gene is TRBV3-1, the J gene TRBJ2-1, with 15 bases aligning to TRBD2. CDR3 length: 17 residues. Germline V lookup: CDR1 LGHDT, CDR2 YNNKEL (reference sequence). With V trimmed by 0 bases and J by 10 bases, 7 bases remained unmatched. Written as DNA, the CDR3 is TGTGCCAGCAGCCAAGAGATCGGACTAGCGGGAGGGGGGGAGCAGTTCTTC. It specifies CASSQEIGLAGGGEQFF.

The chain carries TRBV6-1 and TRBJ1-5, with D uncertain. V was trimmed by 8 bases and J by 2 bases, leaving 13 bases between them. Germline V lookup: CDR1 MNHNS, CDR2 SASEGT. This CDR3 is built from 14 residues. The CDR3 protein is CASGTVMGNQPQHF. CDR3 bases: TGTGCCAGCGGTACCGTTATGGGCAATCAGCCCCAGCATTTT.

The chain recombines TRBV6-2 or TRBV6-3 with TRBJ2-1; no clear D. V shed 5 bases and J shed 0 bases, with 11 bases lying between them. CDR3 size: 15 residues. Germline CDR1 and CDR2: MNHEY and SVGEGT. CDR3 DNA sequence: TGTGCCAGCAGTAGTGAACTGGGCTCCTACAATGAGCAGTTCTTC. It yields the protein CASSSELGSYNEQFF.

The chain combines TRBV6-4 with TRBJ2-3; 10 bases are shared with TRBD2. The CDR3 is made up of 16 amino acids. Germline V gives CDR1 MRHNA, CDR2 SNTAGT. The V gene end was trimmed by 5 bases and the J gene end by 6 bases; junction bases not matched to a gene: 11. The CDR3 here is CASSPGPAGGLDTQYF. The DNA for the CDR3 is TGTGCCAGCAGTCCGGGACCAGCGGGAGGGCTGGATACGCAGTATTTT.

This clonotype was detected a few times. This chain uses TRBV20-1 with TRBJ2-1; 13 positions agree with TRBD2. V dropped 6 bases and J dropped 6; count of bases not matched to a gene: 11. CDR1 and CDR2 (germline): DFQATT, SNEGSKA (reference sequence). There are 16 residues in the CDR3. The CDR3 DNA reads as TGCAGTGCCCCAAGTACTAGCGGGAGGGCCATCAATGAGCAGTTCTTC. Translating gives CSAPSTSGRAINEQFF.

On this clonotype: A much larger clone differs from this one at a single base, so this may be a read error. The chain has TRBV7-9 and TRBJ2-1, with TRBD2 as a possible D gene (6 bases). Trimming took off 4 bases at V and 9 bases at J, with 13 bases between the two ends. CDR3 length: 13 residues. The V gene's germline CDR1 is SEHNR and CDR2 FQNEAQ (reference sequence). CDR3 DNA: TGTGCCAGCAGCTCTAGCGAGATGGGTGAGCAGTTCTTC. This gives the protein CASSSSEMGEQFF.

This clonotype was counted ten times or more. The rearrangement uses TRBV12-3 or TRBV12-4 and TRBJ1-5, with D unclear. The CDR3 spans 14 residues. V dropped 5 bases and J dropped 3 bases, with 11 bases sitting between them. The CDR3, as DNA: TGTGCCAGCAGTCAAACTGGATTCAATCAGCCCCAGCATTTT. Translation gives CASSQTGFNQPQHF.

The chain joins TRBV20-1 to TRBJ2-7, with 8 bases that match TRBD1. V dropped 6 bases and J dropped 6; count of bases not matched to a gene: 7. The CDR3 contains 12 residues. Germline values: CDR1 DFQATT, CDR2 SNEGSKA (reference sequence). As DNA, the CDR3 is TGCAGTGCATCTCAGGGGGCGACCGAGCAGTACTTC. As protein: CSASQGATEQYF.

At least ten counts were recorded for this clonotype. The genes are TRBV27 and TRBJ2-3; D unresolved. The germline V gene has CDR1 MNHEY and CDR2 SMNVEV (reference sequence). The CDR3 totals 15 residues. Trimming left V 2 bases short and J 3 bases short, with 12 bases between. CDR3 amino acids: CASSLPPGGTDTQYF. The CDR3 DNA follows: TGTGCCAGCAGTTTACCCCCGGGTGGGACAGATACGCAGTATTTT.

This clonotype was counted many times. The chain carries TRBV28 and TRBJ2-3; D perhaps matches TRBD2 (5 bases). Trimming stripped 6 bases from V and 4 bases from J, with 14 bases between. Germline-derived CDR1 and CDR2 are MDHEN and SYDVKM. CDR3 length: 14 amino acids. This chain's CDR3 is CASSPRGKADTQYF. For the CDR3, the DNA is TGTGCCAGCAGCCCCCGAGGGAAGGCAGATACGCAGTATTTT. The whole variable domain, remainder taken from reference TRBV28 and TRBJ2-3, is DVKVTQSSRYLVKRTGEKVFLECVQDMDHENMFWYRQDPGLGLRLIYFSYDVKMKEKGDIPEGYSVSREKKERFSLILESASTNQTSMYLCASSPRGKADTQYFGPGTRLTVL.

The chain has TRBV5-1 and TRBJ2-7; D may be TRBD2 (6 bases). Germline V lookup: CDR1 SGHRS, CDR2 YFSETQ. The CDR3 is 13 amino acids. V shed 7 bases and J shed 3 bases, with 14 bases lying between them. The CDR3 sequence is CASRGVSGYEQYF. CDR3 in DNA: TGCGCCAGCCGCGGGGTATCCGGCTACGAGCAGTACTTC.

This clonotype has a handful of counts. The J gene is TRBJ2-3, the V gene TRBV20-1; 7 bases are a match to TRBD2. Germline assignment: CDR1 DFQATT and CDR2 SNEGSKA (reference sequence). V was clipped by 7 bases and J by 5 bases; unmatched bases: 3. The CDR3 sequence is 11 residues long. CDR3 loop: CSGVAGDTQYF. CDR3 coding DNA: TGCAGTGGGGTAGCGGGAGATACGCAGTATTTT.

This chain links TRBV28 with TRBJ1-1, with D uncertain. V lost 6 bases to trimming and J lost 4 bases, with 12 bases between them. The germline V gene has CDR1 MDHEN and CDR2 SYDVKM. CDR3 length equals 13 residues. CDR3 sequence: CASSFSWATEAFF. CDR3 nucleotides: TGTGCCAGCAGCTTTTCATGGGCCACTGAAGCTTTCTTT.

For this clonotype: One junction end does not reproduce the germline sequence, and a read error may be involved. V is TRBV24-1 and J is TRBJ2-2; unclear D gene. CDR1 KGHDR and CDR2 SFDVKD come from the germline V gene. CDR3 size: 16 residues. The CDR3 coding sequence is TGTGCCGCCAGTGAACCCGGTACCGGGAACACCGGGGAGCTGTTTTTT. This gives the protein CAASEPGTGNTGELFF.

The sample holds a few counts of this clonotype. The V and J genes are TRBV20-1 and TRBJ1-1; D is perhaps TRBD1 (5 bases). CDR3 length equals 12 residues. From germline, CDR1 is DFQATT and CDR2 SNEGSKA (reference sequence). Trimming removed 1 base from V and 8 bases from J, with 11 bases in between. CDR3 protein: CSARGRDLEAFF. CDR3 bases: TGCAGTGCTAGAGGAAGGGACCTCGAAGCTTTCTTT.

This clonotype was seen a few times. The chain has TRBV10-3 and TRBJ2-1; D may be TRBD1 (6 bases). CDR3 length: 16 amino acids. V lost 0 bases and J 8 bases, leaving 17 bases between the germline ends. Germline CDR1 ENHRY, CDR2 SYGVKD. CDR3 nucleotides: TGTGCCATCAGTGAGTCGAGGCAGGGGAAGGCTTATGAGCAGTTCTTC. Protein product: CAISESRQGKAYEQFF.

This clonotype has a handful of counts. J is TRBJ1-6 and V is TRBV28, with TRBD1 identical over 9 bases. The junction had 5 bases not matched to a gene; V was cut back by 5 bases and J by 9 bases. The CDR3 has 14 amino acids. From germline, CDR1 is MDHEN and CDR2 SYDVKM. CDR3 nucleotides: TGTGCCAGCAGTGGACAGGGGTTTACTTCACCCCTCCACTTT. This codes for CASSGQGFTSPLHF.

This clonotype came up many times. The genes are TRBV28 and TRBJ2-2; D is unresolved. The V gene's germline CDR1 is MDHEN and CDR2 SYDVKM. V gave up 3 bases and J gave up 3 bases, with 8 bases separating them. This CDR3 contains 14 residues. The CDR3 region has the DNA TGTGCCAGCAGTTTCCCCCATCACACCGGGGAGCTGTTTTTT. Protein sequence: CASSFPHHTGELFF.